Listed here is a single T cell receptor (beta chain). The antigen is undetermined. The source of the sample is a study of T cell responses to AZD1222 COVID-19 vaccine. Study-wide points: Spike-spanning, vaccine-associated CD4 TCRs were dominant at 160-218 and 743-854. Nearly half of unique spike-specific TCRs reportedly avoided B.1.351 and B.1.1.7 mutated regions. Donors were mostly white British, more females; clonal diversity possibly underestimated.

The analysis combined second doses at about 4 or about 12 weeks. CDR1 is SNHLY, CDR2 FYNNEI, per germline. The CDR3 is 13 residues long. Trimming removed 5 bases from V and 8 bases from J; junction bases left unmatched: 5. Generated by immunoSEQ multiplex PCR, the TCRdb table keeps only in-frame clones and is missing some. The repertoire consists of 150,000 to 200,000 clones, with almost 90% occurring once and the leading ten covering 11%. This clonotype was obtained from an adult who received the AZD1222 COVID-19 vaccine. The chain uses TRBV2 and TRBJ2-1; 8 bases are shared with TRBD1. The sample here was peripheral blood, taken 28 days after the second AZD1222 dose. In nucleotides, the CDR3 is TGTGCCAGCAGTACCGCAGGGGGCCATGAGCAGTTCTTC. It codes for CASSTAGGHEQFF.